This T cell receptor beta chain was recovered during a study of response to subunit inactivated influenza vaccine. Study findings and constraints: Only a handful of new T cells, the authors suggested, are recruited with each seasonal influenza vaccination.

TCRdb fed the RT-PCR reads into MiXCR, producing one record per CDR3 protein. The table includes hundreds of thousands of distinct CDR3 sequences, around 15% detected once. V dropped 2 bases and J dropped 4 bases, with 17 bases sitting between them. This CDR3 has 16 amino acids. In germline, CDR1 is MNHNS, CDR2 SASEGT. In its sample, this clonotype was seen a few times. What it recognizes is unknown. The specimen was PBMCs from blood, collected 14 to 15 days before vaccination. The chain has TRBV6-1 and TRBJ1-2; D is ambiguous. The clonotype originates from a man in his fifties who received an inactivated influenza vaccine. The CDR3 sequence is CASSESLGYSPYGYTF. The CDR3 bases are TGTGCCAGCAGTGAATCTCTAGGATACTCTCCCTATGGCTACACCTTC.